This TCR beta chain was retrieved from a study of T cell repertoires in ileal Crohn's disease. This CDR3 region has 15 residues. Unmatched junction bases numbered 5, after V lost 4 bases and J lost 8 bases. Germline V gene sequence: CDR1 LGHNA, CDR2 YSLEER. Profiled with immunoSEQ multiplex PCR; TCRdb holds only in-frame clones, not every one. The sample yields about 14,000 clones, around four fifths seen once. The chain employs TRBV4-3 and TRBJ1-6, with 10 bases fitting TRBD1. The sequenced sample was ileal tissue. The TCR sequence derives from an adult with Crohn's disease. CDR3 in amino acids: CASSLTGGPDSPLHF. DNA for the CDR3: TGCGCCAGCAGCCTGACAGGGGGCCCCGATTCACCCCTCCACTTT.